The rows below give T cell receptor beta chains drawn from one sample of a study of blood T cells in healthy people across ages. TCRdb re-analysed the 5' RACE reads in MiXCR, keeping a single row per CDR3 protein. The repertoire has some 1.4 million distinct CDR3 sequences, approximately 42% of them found once; the top ten carry roughly 7.9%. Sample: blood. Receptor source: a woman aged 18-35 years in good health. The CDR3 runs from the conserved cysteine through the conserved F or W.

TRBV7-9	TRBJ2-5	17	CASSLDRPLTFQETQYF
TRBV6-6	-	16	CANSYPSWTGVNEQYF
TRBV10-3	TRBJ2-2	20	CAISESISSAGGRRTGELFF
TRBV5-1	TRBJ2-5	15	CASSSQAGGPETQYF
TRBV12-3/TRBV12-4	TRBJ1-1	14	CASSLARDNTEAFF
TRBV7-9	TRBJ2-2	13	CASSLDGGGELFF
TRBV5-1	TRBJ1-4	17	CASSFAGPGQAAGGLFF
TRBV7-2	TRBJ2-5	15	CATRLGYSGQDEQYF
TRBV29-1	TRBJ2-3	13	CSAGTAFTDTQYF
TRBV20-1	TRBJ2-3	15	CSASSVGGRTDTQYF
TRBV14	TRBJ2-1	13	CASSQGSRGEQFF
TRBV29-1	TRBJ2-7	16	CSVGASGSTTYYEQYF
TRBV30	-	15	CAWSVVSDGLETQYF
TRBV7-9	TRBJ1-1	13	CASSPVPRTEAFF
TRBV20-1	TRBJ2-5	15	CSAREGGGDQETQYF
TRBV6-1	TRBJ2-5	12	CASSESQETQYF
TRBV6-1	TRBJ2-1	13	CASKREWYNEQFF
TRBV5-6	TRBJ2-3	16	CASSPPGLNDQDTQYF
TRBV3-1	TRBJ2-1	15	CASSQSGGPVGEQFF
TRBV7-6	TRBJ1-6	14	CASSLASGNSPLHF
TRBV6-5	TRBJ1-5	14	CASKAGHGNRPQHF
TRBV10-2	TRBJ2-1	19	CARPTVLAGGPSSYNEQFF
TRBV15	TRBJ1-5	17	CATSREVGGRGNQPQHF
TRBV6-4	TRBJ2-4	14	CASRATREKNIQYF
TRBV6-5	TRBJ1-3	16	CASRRQGASSGNTIYF
TRBV7-8	TRBJ1-6	16	CASSSYRVIYNSPLHF